Listed here are 13 T cell receptor beta chains from one sample, sequenced in a study of CD8 T cells in ankylosing spondylitis. TCRdb re-called the 5' RACE reads with MiXCR, one entry per CDR3 protein. The table has about 340,000 distinct CDR3 sequences, over 12% seen once. Material for sequencing was blood, either unsorted or a sorted T cell fraction (not recorded which). The receptors come from a male donor with ankylosing spondylitis or in good health (not recorded which).

This clonotype has only a few counts. The rearrangement uses TRBV29-1 and TRBJ2-1, with TRBD1 matching 8 bases. This CDR3 comprises 12 residues. Germline lookup yields CDR1 SQVTM and CDR2 ANQGSEA. The J segment lost 9 bases and the V segment lost 3 bases, leaving 4 bases of the junction unmatched. The CDR3 spells CSVDRGQSEQFF. CDR3 bases: TGCAGCGTTGACAGGGGGCAGAGTGAGCAGTTCTTC.

This clonotype was seen a handful of times. The chain has TRBV29-1 and TRBJ2-7; 9 bases line up with TRBD1. V shed 4 bases and J 6 bases; nucleotides not matched to a gene: 7. This CDR3 contains 13 residues. Germline loops: CDR1 SQVTM, CDR2 ANQGSEA. This chain's CDR3 is CSVGGQGSLEQYF. For the CDR3, the DNA is TGCAGCGTTGGGGGACAGGGATCTCTCGAGCAGTACTTC.

A few counts support this clonotype. This chain uses TRBV11-2 with TRBJ2-3; 10 bases align to TRBD2. Germline-derived CDR1 and CDR2 are SGHAT and FQNNGV. The CDR3 has 14 residues. The J segment lost 5 bases and the V segment lost 2 bases, leaving 1 base of the junction unmatched. CDR3 loop: CASSLLAGVDTQYF. The CDR3 DNA reads TGTGCCAGCAGCTTACTAGCGGGGGTAGATACGCAGTATTTT.

The J gene is TRBJ2-5, the V gene TRBV29-1; TRBD1 agrees at 8 bases. This CDR3 has 12 amino acids. Germline assignment: CDR1 SQVTM and CDR2 ANQGSEA. Unmatched junction bases numbered 6, after V lost 7 bases and J lost 5 bases. CDR3 bases: TGCAGCGACCGACAGGGGAGGGAGACCCAGTACTTC. Its protein product is CSDRQGRETQYF. The full variable domain, with the rest looked up from reference TRBV29-1 and TRBJ2-5, is SAVISQKPSRDICQRGTSLTIQCQVDSQVTMMFWYRQQPGQSLTLIATANQGSEATYESGFVIDKFPISRPNLTFSTLTVSNMSPEDSSIYLCSDRQGRETQYFGPGTRLLVL.

This clonotype was observed many times. This CDR3 is CASSSRDRADTEAFF. The CDR3 DNA is TGTGCCAGCAGCTCTAGAGACAGGGCCGACACTGAAGCTTTCTTT. V gene TRBV7-2 combines with J gene TRBJ1-1; 7 bases map to TRBD1. Germline V gene data show CDR1 as SGHTA and CDR2 as FQGNSA. V trimming: 4 bases; J trimming: 3 bases; junction bases outside the gene matches: 8. The CDR3 totals 15 residues.

This clonotype was picked up many times. V and J are TRBV12-3 or TRBV12-4 and TRBJ1-5; no definite D call. The length of the CDR3 is 13 residues. Trimming shortened V by 1 base and J by 9 bases, and 10 bases separated the two germline ends. As DNA, the CDR3 is TGTGCCAGCAGTTTAGGTCTGGTGGGGCCCCAGCATTTT. Protein: CASSLGLVGPQHF.

This clonotype was seen only a few times. The chain carries TRBV3-1 and TRBJ2-3; D is possibly TRBD2 (6 bases). Germline lookup yields CDR1 LGHDT and CDR2 YNNKEL (reference sequence). With 1 base removed from V and 5 bases from J, the gap between germline ends came to 10 bases. This CDR3 contains 14 residues. As DNA, the CDR3 is TGTGCCAGCAGCCAAGTCCCAGCGGGAGATACGCAGTATTTT. It encodes CASSQVPAGDTQYF.

This clonotype came up a few times. The rearrangement uses TRBV2 and TRBJ2-5; D may match TRBD1 or TRBD2 (5 bases each). CDR3 length: 16 residues. Germline loops: CDR1 SNHLY, CDR2 FYNNEI. V was cut by 2 bases and J by 5 bases, with 18 bases left in between. CDR3 sequence reads: CASSERDPGKRETQYF. The DNA for the CDR3 is TGTGCCAGCAGTGAACGGGACCCAGGCAAGAGGGAGACCCAGTACTTC.

This CDR3 is CASSSGREQYF. For the CDR3, the DNA is TGTGCCAGCAGCTCGGGACGGGAGCAGTACTTC. This rearrangement joins TRBV5-6 to TRBJ2-7, with D perhaps TRBD1 or TRBD2 (5 bases each). The CDR3 is 11 residues long. Germline CDR1 SGHDT, CDR2 YYEEEE. V lost 3 bases, J lost 7 bases, and 8 bases lay in between.

This clonotype was recorded a few times. The J gene is TRBJ1-5, the V gene TRBV6-1; D unclear. The CDR3 runs 13 residues. The germline CDR1 and CDR2 sequences are MNHNS and SASEGT. V lost 4 bases, J lost 6 bases, and 10 bases lay in between. The CDR3 DNA reads TGTGCCAGCAGTGCTTTTCCGGGTCAGCCCCAGCATTTT. This translates into CASSAFPGQPQHF.

This clonotype has only a few counts. This chain uses TRBV28 with TRBJ2-1; possible D gene TRBD2, 7 bases. Germline V CDR1 and CDR2: MDHEN, SYDVKM. Deletions cut 2 bases from V and 15 bases from J, with 14 bases between. The CDR3 totals 12 residues. The CDR3, as DNA: TGTGCCAGCAGTTTAGGTTCCGGGGGGCGGTTCTTC. Protein: CASSLGSGGRFF.

This clonotype occurred a few times. This rearrangement joins TRBV5-1 to TRBJ1-1, with D perhaps matching TRBD1 (5 bases). The ends were cut back, 4 bases at V and 0 bases at J, with 13 bases in the middle. Per the germline V gene, CDR1 is SGHRS and CDR2 is YFSETQ. There are 15 residues in the CDR3. The DNA for the CDR3 is TGCGCCAGCAGCCCTGGACATAGGATGAACACTGAAGCTTTCTTT. Its translation is CASSPGHRMNTEAFF.

The chain joins TRBV20-1 to TRBJ1-5; D possibly corresponds to TRBD1 (6 bases). CDR1 is DFQATT, CDR2 SNEGSKA, per germline (reference sequence). The V end was cut by 6 bases, the J end by 4 bases, with 13 bases between. This CDR3 has 13 amino acids. The CDR3 reads CSAGHRANQPQHF. DNA for the CDR3: TGCAGTGCGGGGCACAGGGCAAATCAGCCCCAGCATTTT.